This T cell receptor beta chain emerged from a study of control samples from healthy donors and cancer patients. The CDR3 covers 15 residues. V was pared by 5 bases and J by 0 bases, with 10 bases between. Germline lookup yields CDR1 SGHTA and CDR2 FQGNSA. Libraries were prepared by immunoSEQ multiplex PCR; TCRdb keeps only in-frame clonotypes and omits some of them. The table has 100,000 to 150,000 clones, about 87% seen once. The origin of this receptor is a man aged 60 to 69 in good health. The chain combines TRBV7-2 with TRBJ1-4, with D unresolved. The source material was blood. CDR3 in DNA: TGTGCCAGCAGCCGGAACGGTGCAACTAATGAAAAACTGTTTTTT. It yields the protein CASSRNGATNEKLFF.